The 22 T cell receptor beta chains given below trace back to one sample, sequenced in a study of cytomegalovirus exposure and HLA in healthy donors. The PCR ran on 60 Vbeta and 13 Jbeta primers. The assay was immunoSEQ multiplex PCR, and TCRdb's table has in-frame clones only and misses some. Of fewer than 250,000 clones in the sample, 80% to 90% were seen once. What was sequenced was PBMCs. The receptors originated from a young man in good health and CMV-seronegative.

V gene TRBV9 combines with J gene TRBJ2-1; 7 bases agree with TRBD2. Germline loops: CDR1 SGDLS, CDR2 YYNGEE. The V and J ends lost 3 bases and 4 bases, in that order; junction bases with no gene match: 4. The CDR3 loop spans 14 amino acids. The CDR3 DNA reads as TGTGCCAGCAGCGCAGGGAGGGAGTACAATGAGCAGTTCTTC. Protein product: CASSAGREYNEQFF.

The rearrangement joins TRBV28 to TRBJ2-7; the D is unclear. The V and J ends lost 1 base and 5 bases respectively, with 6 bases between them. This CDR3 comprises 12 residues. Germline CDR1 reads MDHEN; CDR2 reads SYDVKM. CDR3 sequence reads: CASSLSADEQYF. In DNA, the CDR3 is TGTGCCAGCAGTTTATCTGCAGACGAGCAGTACTTC.

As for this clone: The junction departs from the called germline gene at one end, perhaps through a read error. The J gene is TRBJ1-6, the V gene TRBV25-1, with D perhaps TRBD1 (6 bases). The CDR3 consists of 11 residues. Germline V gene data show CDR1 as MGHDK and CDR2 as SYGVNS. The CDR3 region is CASSGETGLNF. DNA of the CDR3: TGTGCCAGCAGCGGAGAAACAGGGTTAAACTTT.

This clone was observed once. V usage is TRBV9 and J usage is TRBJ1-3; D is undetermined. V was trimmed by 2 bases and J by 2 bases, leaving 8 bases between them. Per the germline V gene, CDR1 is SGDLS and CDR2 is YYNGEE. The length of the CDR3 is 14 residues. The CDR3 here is CASSVRSTGNTIYF. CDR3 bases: TGTGCCAGCAGCGTGCGAAGCACTGGAAACACCATATATTTT.

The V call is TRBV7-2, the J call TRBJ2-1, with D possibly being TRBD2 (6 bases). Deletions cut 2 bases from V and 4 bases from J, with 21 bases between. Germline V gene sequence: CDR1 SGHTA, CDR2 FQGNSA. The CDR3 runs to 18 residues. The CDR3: CASSLRAGQITRYNEQFF. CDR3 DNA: TGTGCCAGCAGCTTAAGGGCGGGGCAAATCACTAGGTACAATGAGCAGTTCTTC.

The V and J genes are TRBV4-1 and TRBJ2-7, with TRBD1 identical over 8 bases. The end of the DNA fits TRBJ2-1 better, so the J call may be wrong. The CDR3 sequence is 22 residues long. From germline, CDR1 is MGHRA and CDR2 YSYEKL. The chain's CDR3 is CASSQVRRPKKKDRDGYNEQFF. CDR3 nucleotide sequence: TGCGCCAGCAGCCAAGTTAGGCGCCCGAAAAAAAAGGACAGGGATGGGTACAATGAGCAGTTCTTC.

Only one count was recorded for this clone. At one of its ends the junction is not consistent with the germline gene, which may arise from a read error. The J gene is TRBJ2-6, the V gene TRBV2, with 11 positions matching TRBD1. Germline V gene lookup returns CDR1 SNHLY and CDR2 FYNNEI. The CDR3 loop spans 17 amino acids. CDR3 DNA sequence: TGTGCCAGCAGTAAAGGACAGGGGGCGCCCGGGGCCAACGGCCTGACTTTC. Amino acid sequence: CASSKGQGAPGANGLTF.

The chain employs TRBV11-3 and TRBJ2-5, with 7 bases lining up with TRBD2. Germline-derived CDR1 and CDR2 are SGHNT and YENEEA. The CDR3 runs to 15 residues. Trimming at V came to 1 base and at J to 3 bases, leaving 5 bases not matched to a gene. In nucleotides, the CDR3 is TGTGCCAGCAGCTTAGGCCGTGGGGGGGAAGAGACCCAGTACTTC. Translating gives CASSLGRGGEETQYF.

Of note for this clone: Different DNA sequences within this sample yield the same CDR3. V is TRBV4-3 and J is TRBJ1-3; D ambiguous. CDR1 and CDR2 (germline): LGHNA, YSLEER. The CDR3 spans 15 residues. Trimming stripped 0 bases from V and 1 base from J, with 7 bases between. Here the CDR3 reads CASSQERRSGNTIYF. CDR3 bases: TGCGCCAGCAGCCAAGAGAGGAGGTCTGGAAACACCATATATTTT.

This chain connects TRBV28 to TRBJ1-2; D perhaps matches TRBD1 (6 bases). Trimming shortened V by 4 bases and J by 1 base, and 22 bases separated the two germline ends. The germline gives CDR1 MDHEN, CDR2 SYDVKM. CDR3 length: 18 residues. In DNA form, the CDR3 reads TGTGCCAGCAGTTCACTCTCCCTCGGGGGGGGCCATAACTATGGCTACACCTTC. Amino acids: CASSSLSLGGGHNYGYTF.

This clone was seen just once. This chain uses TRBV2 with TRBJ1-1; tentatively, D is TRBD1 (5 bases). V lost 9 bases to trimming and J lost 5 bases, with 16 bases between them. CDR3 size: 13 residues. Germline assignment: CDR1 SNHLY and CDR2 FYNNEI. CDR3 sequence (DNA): TGTGCCAGTCAGCGGGGGGGGTTGACTGAAGCTTTCTTT. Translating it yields CASQRGGLTEAFF.

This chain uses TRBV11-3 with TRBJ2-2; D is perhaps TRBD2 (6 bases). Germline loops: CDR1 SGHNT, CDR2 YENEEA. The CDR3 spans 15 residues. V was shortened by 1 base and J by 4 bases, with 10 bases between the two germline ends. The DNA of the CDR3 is TGTGCCAGCAGCTTAGCGGGACTTGGCACCGGGGAGCTGTTTTTT. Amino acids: CASSLAGLGTGELFF.

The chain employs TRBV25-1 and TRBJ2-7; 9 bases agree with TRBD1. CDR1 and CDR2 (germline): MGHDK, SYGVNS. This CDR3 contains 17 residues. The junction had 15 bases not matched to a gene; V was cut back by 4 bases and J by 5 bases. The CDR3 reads CASSGVIWTGEDDEQYF. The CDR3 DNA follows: TGTGCCAGCAGTGGAGTAATTTGGACAGGGGAGGACGACGAGCAGTACTTC.

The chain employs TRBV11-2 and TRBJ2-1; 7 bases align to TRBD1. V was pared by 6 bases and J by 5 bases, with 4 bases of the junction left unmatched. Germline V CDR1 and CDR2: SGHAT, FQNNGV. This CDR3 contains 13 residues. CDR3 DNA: TGTGCCAGCAGGCAGACAGGGAACAATGAGCAGTTCTTC. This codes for CASRQTGNNEQFF. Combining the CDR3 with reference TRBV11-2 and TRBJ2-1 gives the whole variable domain EAGVAQSPRYKIIEKRQSVAFWCNPISGHATLYWYQQILGQGPKLLIQFQNNGVVDDSQLPKDRFSAERLKGVDSTLKIQPAKLEDSAVYLCASRQTGNNEQFFGPGTRLTVL.

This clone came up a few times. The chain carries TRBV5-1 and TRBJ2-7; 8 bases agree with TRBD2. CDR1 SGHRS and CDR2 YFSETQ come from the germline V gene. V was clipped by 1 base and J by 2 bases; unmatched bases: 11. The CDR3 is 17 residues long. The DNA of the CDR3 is TGCGCCAGCAGCTTGACCCTAAGCGGGAGTGAGACCTACGAGCAGTACTTC. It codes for CASSLTLSGSETYEQYF.

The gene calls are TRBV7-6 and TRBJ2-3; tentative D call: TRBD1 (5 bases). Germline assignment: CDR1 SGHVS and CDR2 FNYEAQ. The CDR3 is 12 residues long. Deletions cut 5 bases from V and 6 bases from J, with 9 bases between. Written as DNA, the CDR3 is TGTGCCAGCAGCCCAGGGTGGGATACGCAGTATTTT. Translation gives CASSPGWDTQYF.

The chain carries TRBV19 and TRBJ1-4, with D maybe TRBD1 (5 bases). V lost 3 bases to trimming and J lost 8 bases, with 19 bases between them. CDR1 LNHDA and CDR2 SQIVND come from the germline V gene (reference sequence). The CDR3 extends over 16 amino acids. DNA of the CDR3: TGTGCCAGTAGTATTCCCTCTTGGGGCAAAAAGGAAAAACTGTTTTTT. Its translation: CASSIPSWGKKEKLFF.

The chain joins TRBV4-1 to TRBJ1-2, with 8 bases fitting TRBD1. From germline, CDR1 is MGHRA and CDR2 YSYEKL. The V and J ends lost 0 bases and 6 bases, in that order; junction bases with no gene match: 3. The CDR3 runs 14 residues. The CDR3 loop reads CASSQDTGGDGYTF. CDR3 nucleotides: TGCGCCAGCAGCCAAGACACAGGGGGTGATGGCTACACCTTC.

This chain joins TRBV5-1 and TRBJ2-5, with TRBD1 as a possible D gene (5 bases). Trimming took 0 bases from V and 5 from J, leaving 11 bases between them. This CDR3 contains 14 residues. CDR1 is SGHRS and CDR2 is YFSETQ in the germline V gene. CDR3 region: CASSLGGTKETQYF. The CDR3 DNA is TGCGCCAGCAGCTTGGGGGGCACCAAGGAGACCCAGTACTTC.

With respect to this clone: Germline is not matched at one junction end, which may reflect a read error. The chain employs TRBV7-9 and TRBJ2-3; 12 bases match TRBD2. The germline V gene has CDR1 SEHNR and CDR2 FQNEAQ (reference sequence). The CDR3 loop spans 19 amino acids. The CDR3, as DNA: TGTGTCAGCAGCACCCTACTAGCGGGAGGATGGGCCTCCACAGATACGCAGTATTTT. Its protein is CVSSTLLAGGWASTDTQYF. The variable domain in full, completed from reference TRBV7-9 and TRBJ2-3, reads DTGVSQNPRHKITKRGQNVTFRCDPISEHNRLYWYRQTLGQGPEFLTYFQNEAQLEKSRLLSDRFSAERPKGSFSTLEIQRTEQGDSAMYLCVSSTLLAGGWASTDTQYFGPGTRLTVL.

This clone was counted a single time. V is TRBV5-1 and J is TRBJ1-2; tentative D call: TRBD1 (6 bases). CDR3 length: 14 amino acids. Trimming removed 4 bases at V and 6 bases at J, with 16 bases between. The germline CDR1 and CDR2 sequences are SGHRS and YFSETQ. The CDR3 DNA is TGCGCCAGCAGCCTCATGCAGGGGTGGGATGGCTACACCTTC. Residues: CASSLMQGWDGYTF.

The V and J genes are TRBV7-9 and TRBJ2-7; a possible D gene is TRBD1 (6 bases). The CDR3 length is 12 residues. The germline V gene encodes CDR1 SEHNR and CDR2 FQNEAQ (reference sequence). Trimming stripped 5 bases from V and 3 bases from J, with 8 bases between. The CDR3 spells CASSQQGYEQYF. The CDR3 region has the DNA TGTGCCAGCAGCCAACAGGGCTACGAGCAGTACTTC.